This entry lists 16 T cell receptor beta chains sequenced from one sample in a study of Ad26.COV2.S vaccination and SARS-CoV-2 variants. Sequencing was performed with immunoSEQ multiplex PCR; in TCRdb, only in-frame clones are kept and a portion is missing. This table has about 350,000 clones, roughly 81% appearing once. Described treatment: about 20 received Ad26.COV2.S at low or high dose, single or two shots; roughly 5 received placebo; per-sample allocation not given. On day 63 after the first injection, vaccine and placebo recipients gave samples. Here the sequenced sample was peripheral blood, taken in a trial of Ad26.COV2.S vaccine versus placebo. The source of these receptors is a person aged 18-65 years who received the Ad26.COV2.S COVID-19 vaccine or a placebo.

The chain has TRBV5-1 and TRBJ2-7, with 7 nucleotides matching TRBD2. The trim removed 0 bases at V and 6 bases at J, leaving 9 bases unmatched. The germline V gene has CDR1 SGHRS and CDR2 YFSETQ. This CDR3 contains 15 residues. The CDR3 protein is CASSLVAGEEGEQYF. CDR3 bases: TGCGCCAGCAGCTTGGTGGCGGGAGAGGAGGGCGAGCAGTACTTC.

This clone was recorded only once. The chain recombines TRBV18 with TRBJ1-1, with 10 bases that match TRBD1. The V segment lost 2 bases and the J segment 4 bases; nucleotides outside the gene matches: 7. CDR1 KGHSH and CDR2 LQKENI come from the germline V gene. The CDR3 runs to 16 residues. The CDR3 DNA sequence: TGTGCCAGCTCACCAGCGACAGGGGGCATTCTCACTGAAGCTTTCTTT. Translated, it gives CASSPATGGILTEAFF.

The V gene is TRBV27, the J gene TRBJ2-1; 8 bases agree with TRBD2. After removal of 6 bases from V and 5 bases from J, the junction contained 21 bases not matched to a gene. Germline V gives CDR1 MNHEY, CDR2 SMNVEV (reference sequence). The CDR3 is 19 amino acids. CDR3 region: CASRPLGTRTSRWNNEQFF. In DNA form, the CDR3 reads TGTGCCAGCAGACCTTTGGGCACCAGGACTAGCAGATGGAACAATGAGCAGTTCTTC.

The V call is TRBV12-3 or TRBV12-4, the J call TRBJ2-1; D may be TRBD1 (5 bases). The CDR3 covers 13 residues. Trimming left V 3 bases short and J 7 bases short, with 10 bases between. CDR3 DNA sequence: TGTGCCAGCAGTTTCGACAGCTGGAATGAGCAGTTCTTC. Protein sequence: CASSFDSWNEQFF.

The rearrangement links TRBV4-3 to TRBJ1-3; no clear D gene. This CDR3 has 15 residues. The V gene's germline CDR1 is LGHNA and CDR2 YSLEER. The V and J ends lost 1 base and 0 bases respectively, with 7 bases between them. The CDR3 bases are TGCGCCAGCAGCCAAGGAACAGCCTCTGGAAACACCATATATTTT. It specifies CASSQGTASGNTIYF.

The table lists this clone with a few counts. This rearrangement joins TRBV15 to TRBJ2-5; possibly TRBD2 for D (6 bases). Trimming cost V 7 bases and J 5 bases, with 14 bases left between them. There are 13 residues in the CDR3. The germline CDR1 and CDR2 sequences are LNHNV and YYDKDF (reference sequence). The CDR3 nucleotides read TGTGCCACCACCCTACAGGCGGGGGAGACCCAGTACTTC. Its translation is CATTLQAGETQYF.

The chain combines TRBV2 with TRBJ2-3; no clear D gene. The CDR3 runs to 15 residues. The ends were cut back, 1 base at V and 0 bases at J, with 8 bases in the middle. Germline V gene lookup returns CDR1 SNHLY and CDR2 FYNNEI. The CDR3 loop is CASSEEQSSTDTQYF. CDR3 nucleotide sequence: TGTGCCAGCAGTGAAGAACAGAGTAGCACAGATACGCAGTATTTT.

The J gene is TRBJ1-2, the V gene TRBV5-4, with TRBD1 as a possible D gene (6 bases). The CDR3 is 19 residues long. In germline, CDR1 is SGHNT, CDR2 YYREEE (reference sequence). V was pared by 2 bases and J by 3 bases, with 26 bases between. The CDR3 bases are TGTGCCAGCAGCTTCCTCTTGGGGTGGGGGACAAAGATTGACTATGGCTACACCTTC. Protein sequence: CASSFLLGWGTKIDYGYTF.

The V and J genes are TRBV3-1 (or the pseudogene TRBV3-2) and TRBJ1-2; 8 nucleotides line up with TRBD1. V lost 4 bases to trimming and J lost 8 bases; unmatched junction nucleotides: 9. Looked up from germline, CDR1 is LGHDT and CDR2 is YNNKEL (reference sequence). The CDR3 length is 14 residues. CDR3 amino acids: CASSPLAGGVGYTF. CDR3 bases: TGTGCCAGCAGCCCGTTGGCAGGGGGCGTGGGCTACACCTTC.

This clone was observed at least ten times. The rearrangement uses TRBV4-1 and TRBJ2-5, with 7 bases lining up with TRBD2. Germline loops: CDR1 MGHRA, CDR2 YSYEKL. The CDR3 consists of 14 residues. V shed 4 bases, J shed 2 bases, and the junction held 4 bases outside the gene matches. CDR3 sequence: CASSLGLGQETQYF. DNA for the CDR3: TGCGCCAGCAGCCTAGGACTAGGTCAAGAGACCCAGTACTTC.

The count of this clone is one. The chain has TRBV6-5 and TRBJ2-7; 12 nucleotides align to TRBD2. The length of the CDR3 is 15 residues. Germline V gene data show CDR1 as MNHEY and CDR2 as SVGAGI. Losses at the gene ends were 6 bases for V and 0 bases for J; bases not matched to a gene: 3. CDR3 protein: CASRTLAGGSYEQYF. In DNA form, the CDR3 reads TGTGCCAGCAGGACACTAGCGGGAGGCTCCTACGAGCAGTACTTC.

The rearrangement joins TRBV18 to TRBJ2-2; the D gene could be TRBD1 or TRBD2 (5 bases each). The CDR3 contains 17 residues. The V gene lost 9 bases and the J gene lost 3 bases, with 23 bases spanning the gap. CDR1 is KGHSH, CDR2 LQKENI, per germline. Written as DNA, the CDR3 is TGTGCCAGTTCCCCCCCGGGGCTTAGCTTCGACACCGGGGAGCTGTTTTTT. This codes for CASSPPGLSFDTGELFF.

V gene TRBV6-6 combines with J gene TRBJ2-7; TRBD2 matches 8 bases. V was pared by 4 bases and J by 5 bases, with 7 bases of the junction left unmatched. The CDR3 covers 14 residues. Germline V lookup: CDR1 MNHNY, CDR2 SVGAGI (reference sequence). The CDR3 is CASSSGGSLNEQYF. CDR3 bases: TGTGCCAGCAGTTCGGGGGGGAGCTTGAACGAGCAGTACTTC.

V is TRBV7-4 and J is TRBJ1-1, with 7 positions matching TRBD1. The CDR3 loop spans 15 amino acids. Germline values: CDR1 SGHVT, CDR2 SQSDAQ. The trim removed 2 bases at V and 7 bases at J, leaving 10 bases unmatched. In DNA, the CDR3 is TGTGCCAGCAGCTTATGTTCGGACAGGTGGGATGAAGCTTTCTTT. This codes for CASSLCSDRWDEAFF.

The CDR3 loop is CASSLEGVGNQPQHF. The CDR3 DNA reads as TGCGCCAGCAGCTTGGAGGGGGTAGGCAATCAGCCCCAGCATTTT. This chain uses TRBV5-1 with TRBJ1-5; D is perhaps TRBD1 (6 bases). Trimming took off 0 bases at V and 2 bases at J, with 9 bases between the two ends. The germline CDR1 and CDR2 sequences are SGHRS and YFSETQ. The CDR3 consists of 15 residues.

This clone was picked up a small number of times. The rearrangement links TRBV19 to TRBJ2-5; D is possibly TRBD2 (7 bases). Trimming stripped 3 bases from V and 3 bases from J, with 14 bases between. In germline, CDR1 is LNHDA, CDR2 SQIVND (reference sequence). The CDR3 has 15 amino acids. The CDR3 sequence is CASSISGTKKETQYF. Written as DNA, the CDR3 is TGTGCCAGTAGTATCAGCGGGACAAAGAAAGAGACCCAGTACTTC.